One sample yielded the 18 T cell receptor beta chains listed below, sequenced in a study of cytomegalovirus exposure and HLA in healthy donors. A multiplex PCR was run with 60 Vbeta primers and 13 Jbeta primers. TCRdb keeps only in-frame clones here, not all; method: immunoSEQ multiplex PCR. The sample includes 160,000 or so clones, about 85% of them seen just once. Specimen: PBMCs. These receptor sequences come from a man in his forties or fifties in good health and CMV-seropositive.

The chain recombines TRBV6-6 with TRBJ1-1; 8 bases fit TRBD1. J gave up 3 bases and V 0 bases, and 6 bases lay outside the gene matches. CDR3 length: 16 residues. Germline values: CDR1 MNHNY, CDR2 SVGAGI (reference sequence). Here the CDR3 reads CASSYSAQGADTEAFF. The CDR3 nucleotides are TGTGCCAGCAGTTACTCGGCCCAGGGGGCTGACACTGAAGCTTTCTTT.

The table lists this clone with a count of one. The chain is built from TRBV28 and TRBJ1-5; 7 bases align to TRBD1. Per germline, CDR1 MDHEN and CDR2 SYDVKM. The CDR3 is 14 residues long. V was pared by 6 bases and J by 9 bases, with 11 bases of the junction left unmatched. The CDR3 protein is CASRDDTGVGPQHF. Here the CDR3 DNA reads TGTGCCAGCAGGGATGATACAGGGGTTGGGCCCCAGCATTTT. The whole variable domain, filled in from reference TRBV28 and TRBJ1-5, reads DVKVTQSSRYLVKRTGEKVFLECVQDMDHENMFWYRQDPGLGLRLIYFSYDVKMKEKGDIPEGYSVSREKKERFSLILESASTNQTSMYLCASRDDTGVGPQHFGDGTRLSIL.

The chain is built from TRBV28 and TRBJ2-2; 9 bases agree with TRBD1. The CDR3 runs 16 residues. Germline V gives CDR1 MDHEN, CDR2 SYDVKM. Trimming removed 6 bases from V and 5 bases from J; junction bases left unmatched: 10. The chain's CDR3 is CASRNSGTGITGELFF. The CDR3 DNA sequence: TGTGCCAGCAGGAACTCCGGGACAGGGATAACCGGGGAGCTGTTTTTT.

The chain is built from TRBV27 and TRBJ2-1, with D hard to call. Trimming stripped 7 bases from V and 0 bases from J, with 7 bases between. Per the germline V gene, CDR1 is MNHEY and CDR2 is SMNVEV (reference sequence). The CDR3 covers 13 residues. CDR3 DNA: TGTGCCAGCAAATCTTCCTCCTACAATGAGCAGTTCTTC. Residues: CASKSSSYNEQFF.

This clone turned up a few times. The chain combines TRBV5-1 with TRBJ1-3; D unresolved. CDR3 length: 12 residues. Germline V gene sequence: CDR1 SGHRS, CDR2 YFSETQ. V dropped 5 bases and J dropped 4 bases, with 7 bases sitting between them. In DNA form, the CDR3 reads TGCGCCAGCAGTAAGGAGGGAAACACCATATATTTT. It encodes CASSKEGNTIYF.

The V call is TRBV4-3, the J call TRBJ1-1; 7 positions match TRBD1. Losses at the gene ends were 3 bases for V and 4 bases for J; bases not matched to a gene: 14. CDR1 and CDR2 (germline): LGHNA, YSLEER. The CDR3 totals 17 residues. The CDR3 sequence: CASSQYMDTDRITEAFF. CDR3 DNA sequence: TGCGCCAGCAGCCAGTACATGGATACGGACAGGATCACTGAAGCTTTCTTT.

The chain combines TRBV11-2 with TRBJ1-1; unclear D gene. The germline V gene has CDR1 SGHAT and CDR2 FQNNGV. This CDR3 spans 12 amino acids. V was pared by 4 bases and J by 4 bases, with 7 bases between. The CDR3 loop is CASSWAGTEAFF. The CDR3 DNA reads as TGTGCCAGCAGCTGGGCGGGCACTGAAGCTTTCTTT. The full variable domain, in which reference TRBV11-2 and TRBJ1-1 provide the parts outside the CDR3, is EAGVAQSPRYKIIEKRQSVAFWCNPISGHATLYWYQQILGQGPKLLIQFQNNGVVDDSQLPKDRFSAERLKGVDSTLKIQPAKLEDSAVYLCASSWAGTEAFFGQGTRLTVV.

The chain carries TRBV4-3 and TRBJ2-1, with TRBD2 identical over 7 bases. Germline trimming cut 0 bases from V and 4 bases from J; bases unmatched to any gene: 6. There are 16 residues in the CDR3. CDR1 and CDR2 (germline): LGHNA, YSLEER. In DNA form, the CDR3 reads TGCGCCAGCAGCCAAGATCCAAGGGGAGGGTACAATGAGCAGTTCTTC. Translating it yields CASSQDPRGGYNEQFF.

This clone was found once. The chain has TRBV7-2 and TRBJ2-7; 10 bases map to TRBD1. This CDR3 is 15 amino acids long. Germline V CDR1 and CDR2: SGHTA, FQGNSA. V dropped 6 bases and J dropped 3; count of bases not matched to a gene: 8. The CDR3 here is CASSLGTGAGYEQYF. CDR3 in DNA: TGTGCCAGCAGTCTGGGGACAGGGGCTGGCTACGAGCAGTACTTC.

V gene TRBV4-1 combines with J gene TRBJ1-2, with a possible D match to TRBD1 (5 bases). This CDR3 is built from 16 residues. The V and J ends lost 0 bases and 8 bases respectively, with 19 bases between them. From germline, CDR1 is MGHRA and CDR2 YSYEKL. The CDR3 is CASSQDPTGSGRGYTF. The CDR3 DNA reads as TGCGCCAGCAGCCAAGATCCAACAGGATCGGGTCGGGGCTACACCTTC.

CDR3 nucleotides: TGTGCCAGCAGCCCCGGGGACAGGGGTGGGTACGAGCAGTACTTC. Translation gives CASSPGDRGGYEQYF. The rearrangement uses TRBV9 and TRBJ2-7; 10 bases are a match to TRBD1. Trimming removed 4 bases from V and 4 bases from J; junction bases left unmatched: 8. Germline CDR1 is SGDLS and CDR2 is YYNGEE. This CDR3 is 15 amino acids long.

The chain employs TRBV6-5 and TRBJ1-4; TRBD1 is a possible D gene (6 bases). Trimming took off 2 bases at V and 9 bases at J, with 16 bases between the two ends. This CDR3 contains 15 residues. The germline gives CDR1 MNHEY, CDR2 SVGAGI. The CDR3 sequence is CASSYEWGGGQKLFF. CDR3 DNA: TGTGCCAGCAGTTACGAATGGGGGGGCGGGCAAAAACTGTTTTTT.

The chain uses TRBV6-5 and TRBJ2-3; D is unclear. Germline V lookup: CDR1 MNHEY, CDR2 SVGAGI. Trimming removed 0 bases from V and 5 bases from J, with 15 bases in between. This CDR3 has 16 amino acids. Here the CDR3 reads CASSYSQQPIEDTQYF. CDR3 sequence (DNA): TGTGCCAGCAGTTACTCCCAACAGCCAATCGAAGATACGCAGTATTTT.

The CDR3 nucleotides are TGTGCCAGCAGCCAAGCAAGGGAGCCCGGGGAGCTGTTTTTT. Translated, it gives CASSQAREPGELFF. The chain links TRBV4-2 to TRBJ2-2, with D possibly being TRBD2 (5 bases). V shed 1 base and J shed 6 bases, with 9 bases lying between them. CDR1 is LGHNA, CDR2 YNFKEQ, per germline. This CDR3 is built from 14 residues.

The V call is TRBV6-1, the J call TRBJ2-5, with 10 nucleotides matching TRBD1. CDR1 and CDR2 from the germline V gene are MNHNS and SASEGT. The CDR3 sequence is 14 residues long. Trimming took 10 bases from V and 7 from J; bases not matched to a gene: 12. As DNA, the CDR3 is TGTGCCACCGTGCGGGACAGGGGTTTCTCGACCCAGTACTTC. Amino acid sequence: CATVRDRGFSTQYF.

The table lists this clone with a few counts. The chain links TRBV4-2 to TRBJ1-1; 8 positions agree with TRBD1. Germline V gene lookup returns CDR1 LGHNA and CDR2 YNFKEQ. V trimming: 0 bases; J trimming: 5 bases; junction bases outside the gene matches: 5. The CDR3 runs to 15 residues. Written as DNA, the CDR3 is TGTGCCAGCAGCCAAGATGACAGGGGAGGTACTGAAGCTTTCTTT. Amino acids: CASSQDDRGGTEAFF.

V gene TRBV9 combines with J gene TRBJ2-2, with D unresolved. V was clipped by 3 bases and J by 0 bases, with 15 bases between them. CDR3 length equals 17 residues. Germline values: CDR1 SGDLS, CDR2 YYNGEE. CDR3 residues: CASSAQLAASNTGELFF. The CDR3 DNA reads as TGTGCCAGCAGCGCCCAATTAGCAGCCTCGAACACCGGGGAGCTGTTTTTT.

The chain recombines TRBV6-1 with TRBJ1-2; D remains ambiguous. CDR1 MNHNS and CDR2 SASEGT come from the germline V gene. The CDR3 is made up of 14 amino acids. Trimming removed 2 bases at V and 2 bases at J, with 9 bases between. CDR3: CASSELRVNYGYTF. The CDR3 DNA sequence: TGTGCCAGCAGTGAACTGAGGGTGAACTATGGCTACACCTTC.